These 32 T cell receptor beta chains originate from one sample sequenced in a study of cytomegalovirus exposure and HLA in healthy donors. PCR used 60 Vbeta primers and 13 Jbeta primers. Sequencing was performed with immunoSEQ multiplex PCR; in TCRdb, only in-frame clones are kept and a portion is missing. The sample contains 150,000 to 200,000 clones, 79% of which appear only once. The sequenced material came from PBMCs. The source is a woman between 50 and 59 years old in good health and CMV-seronegative.

The gene calls are TRBV9 and TRBJ1-2, with 8 bases aligning to TRBD1. Per the germline V gene, CDR1 is SGDLS and CDR2 is YYNGEE. V was pared by 3 bases and J by 7 bases, with 14 bases of the junction left unmatched. This CDR3 spans 16 amino acids. The CDR3 DNA reads as TGTGCCAGCAGCGGGAGGGGCAGGACAGGGCCCCTTGGCTACACCTTC. It encodes CASSGRGRTGPLGYTF.

The gene calls are TRBV6-1 and TRBJ2-1, with D tentatively TRBD2 (6 bases). The CDR3 length is 16 residues. Trimming took off 3 bases at V and 5 bases at J, with 17 bases between the two ends. The germline gives CDR1 MNHNS, CDR2 SASEGT. CDR3 loop: CASSDLRGRRDNEQFF. In DNA form, the CDR3 reads TGTGCCAGCAGTGATTTGAGAGGGCGGAGGGACAATGAGCAGTTCTTC.

The chain uses TRBV19 and TRBJ1-5; the D gene is possibly TRBD1 (5 bases). Germline CDR1 LNHDA, CDR2 SQIVND (reference sequence). The CDR3 covers 14 residues. Trimming took 8 bases from V and 0 from J, leaving 11 bases between them. The CDR3 reads CASLDTYSNQPQHF. CDR3 DNA sequence: TGTGCCAGTCTGGACACGTATAGCAATCAGCCCCAGCATTTT.

V usage is TRBV7-8 and J usage is TRBJ2-7, with 7 bases identical to TRBD1. The CDR3 is 13 residues long. Germline CDR1 and CDR2: SGHVS and FQNEAQ. J was trimmed by 3 bases and V by 5 bases; bases with no gene match: 4. CDR3 sequence: CASSPGQIYEQYF. CDR3 DNA: TGTGCCAGCAGCCCGGGACAGATCTACGAGCAGTACTTC.

V gene TRBV5-6 combines with J gene TRBJ1-2; possible D gene TRBD1, 6 bases. From germline, CDR1 is SGHDT and CDR2 YYEEEE. This CDR3 has 13 amino acids. Trimming cost V 5 bases and J 4 bases, with 12 bases left between them. The CDR3 loop is CASRSTGTYGYTF. The CDR3 DNA is TGTGCCAGCAGATCAACAGGGACCTATGGCTACACCTTC.

The gene calls are TRBV2 and TRBJ2-7; D is possibly TRBD2 (5 bases). The germline V gene has CDR1 SNHLY and CDR2 FYNNEI. This CDR3 region has 13 residues. V gave up 3 bases and J gave up 4 bases, with 10 bases separating them. DNA for the CDR3: TGTGCCAGCAGTGAGGGCGGGTTTTACGAGCAGTACTTC. As protein: CASSEGGFYEQYF.

The V call is TRBV28, the J call TRBJ2-7, with TRBD2 matching 8 bases. Germline V gene data show CDR1 as MDHEN and CDR2 as SYDVKM. The CDR3 runs 15 residues. J gave up 2 bases and V 2 bases, and 5 bases lay outside the gene matches. The CDR3 sequence is CASSLAAGVAYEQYF. The DNA for the CDR3 is TGTGCCAGCAGTTTAGCAGCGGGAGTCGCCTACGAGCAGTACTTC.

This clone has only a few counts. For the CDR3, the DNA is TGTGCCAGCAGCGGACAGGGGTTGAACACTGAAGCTTTCTTT. Encoded protein: CASSGQGLNTEAFF. The rearrangement links TRBV2 to TRBJ1-1, with 9 bases matching TRBD1. The V gene end was trimmed by 6 bases and the J gene end by 0 bases; junction bases not matched to a gene: 2. The CDR3 has 14 residues. Germline-derived CDR1 and CDR2 are SNHLY and FYNNEI.

Details on this clone: One junction end does not reproduce the germline sequence, and a read error may be involved. This sample includes further DNA sequences coding for the same CDR3. Written as DNA, the CDR3 is TGCGCCTGGAGTGTTGGGCCCAACAATGAGCAGTTCTTC. Translation: CAWSVGPNNEQFF. The chain links TRBV30 to TRBJ2-1; no clear D gene. From germline, CDR1 is GTSNPN and CDR2 SVGIG (reference sequence). The CDR3 runs 13 residues. Filled out from reference TRBV30 and TRBJ2-1, the complete variable domain reads SQTIHQWPATLVQPVGSPLSLECTVEGTSNPNLYWYRQAAGRGLQLLFYSVGIGQISSEVPQNLSASRPQDRQFILSSKKLLLSDSGFYLCAWSVGPNNEQFFGPGTRLTVL.

This chain joins TRBV4-3 and TRBJ1-1, with D possibly TRBD1 on 6 matching bases. The germline V gene has CDR1 LGHNA and CDR2 YSLEER. Between the trimmed V and J ends, which lost 3 bases and 4 bases, there was a span of 9 bases. The CDR3 contains 13 residues. In DNA, the CDR3 is TGCGCCAGCAGCCAGAGGGGGGGCACTGAAGCTTTCTTT. Amino acid sequence: CASSQRGGTEAFF.

The V and J genes are TRBV4-1 and TRBJ2-6; D is unresolved. This CDR3 region has 18 residues. Trimming shortened V by 0 bases and J by 0 bases, and 12 bases separated the two germline ends. CDR1 MGHRA and CDR2 YSYEKL come from the germline V gene. The CDR3: CASSQDRGSSSGANVLTF. CDR3 in DNA: TGCGCCAGCAGCCAAGATAGAGGCAGCAGCTCTGGGGCCAACGTCCTGACTTTC.

The chain recombines TRBV29-1 with TRBJ2-7; 12 nucleotides line up with TRBD2. Germline V gives CDR1 SQVTM, CDR2 ANQGSEA. V lost 2 bases, J lost 7 bases, and 6 bases stayed unmatched. This CDR3 contains 14 residues. The CDR3 nucleotides read TGCAGCGTTGAACTAGCGGGGGGGCCATGGGAGCAGTACTTC. Its translation: CSVELAGGPWEQYF.

The table lists this clone with a few counts. The chain combines TRBV4-3 with TRBJ2-5; the D gene is possibly TRBD2 (5 bases). The V and J ends lost 0 bases and 1 base respectively, with 9 bases between them. The CDR3 contains 15 residues. The germline V gene encodes CDR1 LGHNA and CDR2 YSLEER. The CDR3 nucleotides are TGCGCCAGCAGCCAAGAATGGCGGGCCCAAGAGACCCAGTACTTC. Translation: CASSQEWRAQETQYF.

The V and J genes are TRBV19 and TRBJ2-2; 8 bases line up with TRBD1. CDR1 is LNHDA, CDR2 SQIVND, per germline (reference sequence). The V segment lost 6 bases and the J segment 7 bases; nucleotides outside the gene matches: 4. The CDR3 is 13 residues long. CDR3 nucleotides: TGTGCCAGTAGCGACAGGGGTATCGGGGAGCTGTTTTTT. Protein product: CASSDRGIGELFF. The whole variable domain, remainder taken from reference TRBV19 and TRBJ2-2, is DGGITQSPKYLFRKEGQNVTLSCEQNLNHDAMYWYRQDPGQGLRLIYYSQIVNDFQKGDIAEGYSVSREKKESFPLTVTSAQKNPTAFYLCASSDRGIGELFFGEGSRLTVL.

The rearrangement uses TRBV19 and TRBJ1-3; tentatively, D is TRBD1 (5 bases). Germline loops: CDR1 LNHDA, CDR2 SQIVND (reference sequence). The CDR3 loop spans 15 amino acids. V was clipped by 3 bases and J by 2 bases, with 11 bases between them. In nucleotides, the CDR3 is TGTGCCAGTAGTATCAATACAGGTCCTGGAAACACCATATATTTT. Encoded protein: CASSINTGPGNTIYF.

This clone came up a few times. This chain uses TRBV7-2 with TRBJ1-3; D may be TRBD1 (6 bases). V lost 5 bases to trimming and J lost 0 bases, with 17 bases between them. The germline gives CDR1 SGHTA, CDR2 FQGNSA. This CDR3 comprises 17 residues. CDR3 sequence reads: CASSTHRDTGSGNTIYF. The CDR3 region has the DNA TGTGCCAGCAGCACCCATCGGGACACCGGCTCTGGAAACACCATATATTTT.

This chain connects TRBV6-1 to TRBJ2-5, with D possibly TRBD2 on 5 matching bases. Trimming cost V 11 bases and J 5 bases, with 18 bases left between them. Germline CDR1 MNHNS, CDR2 SASEGT. The CDR3 has 13 residues. CDR3 DNA: TGTGCCGGAAGAGGGATGGGTAGCGAGACCCAGTACTTC. This sequence encodes CAGRGMGSETQYF.

The V gene is TRBV7-9, the J gene TRBJ1-5; possibly TRBD1 for D (6 bases). V lost 5 bases and J lost 7, with 15 bases in between. In germline, CDR1 is SEHNR, CDR2 FQNEAQ (reference sequence). The CDR3 spans 14 residues. DNA of the CDR3: TGTGCCAGCAGCCCGCAGGGGATCGGGCAGCCCCAGCATTTT. This gives the protein CASSPQGIGQPQHF.

The chain joins TRBV11-2 to TRBJ2-2; 8 bases map to TRBD1. The trim removed 2 bases at V and 5 bases at J, leaving 7 bases unmatched. Germline loops: CDR1 SGHAT, CDR2 FQNNGV. The CDR3 covers 16 residues. CDR3 bases: TGTGCCAGCAGCTTACTAGGGACAGGCCGAACCGGGGAGCTGTTTTTT. Translated, it gives CASSLLGTGRTGELFF.

The chain carries TRBV28 and TRBJ2-1; 7 positions agree with TRBD1. CDR1 and CDR2 from the germline V gene are MDHEN and SYDVKM. CDR3 size: 14 residues. The ends lost 5 bases at V and 6 bases at J; junction bases unmatched: 7. This CDR3 reads CASSLTGSSNEQFF. The CDR3 nucleotides read TGTGCCAGCAGTCTGACAGGGAGCTCCAATGAGCAGTTCTTC.

The chain is built from TRBV12-5 and TRBJ2-5, with D maybe TRBD1 (7 bases). Germline values: CDR1 LGHNT, CDR2 FRNRAP. The germline V and J ends were trimmed by 1 base and 3 bases, with 15 bases remaining between them. The CDR3 length is 16 residues. The CDR3 sequence is CASGLDRQGGKETQYF. CDR3 nucleotides: TGTGCTAGTGGTTTGGATCGACAGGGAGGCAAAGAGACCCAGTACTTC.

This clone turned up a few times. The rearrangement joins TRBV2 to TRBJ1-1; 8 nucleotides line up with TRBD1. Per germline, CDR1 SNHLY and CDR2 FYNNEI. V shed 5 bases, J shed 2 bases, and the junction held 7 bases outside the gene matches. There are 15 residues in the CDR3. CDR3 nucleotides: TGTGCCAGCAGTCTTCGGGACAGGAGCAACACTGAAGCTTTCTTT. This translates into CASSLRDRSNTEAFF.

This chain uses TRBV9 with TRBJ2-2, with D maybe TRBD1 (6 bases). Deletions cut 5 bases from V and 0 bases from J, with 11 bases between. From germline, CDR1 is SGDLS and CDR2 YYNGEE. This CDR3 contains 15 residues. Written as DNA, the CDR3 is TGTGCCAGCAGGCGGACAGATGCGAACACCGGGGAGCTGTTTTTT. Translated, it gives CASRRTDANTGELFF.

V usage is TRBV13 and J usage is TRBJ2-1, with TRBD1 matching over 9 bases. V was pared by 5 bases and J by 9 bases, with 2 bases of the junction left unmatched. The CDR3 contains 12 residues. CDR1 and CDR2 (germline): PRHDT, FYEKMQ (reference sequence). CDR3 DNA: TGTGCCAGCAGCAACAGGGGGCGTGAGCAGTTCTTC. Translated, it gives CASSNRGREQFF.

The chain carries TRBV15 and TRBJ2-1; 10 bases are a match to TRBD2. The germline V gene has CDR1 LNHNV and CDR2 YYDKDF (reference sequence). V lost 5 bases to trimming and J lost 15 bases; unmatched junction nucleotides: 16. The CDR3 spans 15 residues. The CDR3, as DNA: TGTGCCACCAGCGGAGGGGGAGCGGGGGGGAAGAAGTTGTTCTTC. This translates into CATSGGGAGGKKLFF.

This clone was counted between two and nine times. One end of the junction does not line up with germline, which may come from a read error. V is TRBV29-1 and J is TRBJ2-1; 8 nucleotides align to TRBD2. This CDR3 has 13 residues. From germline, CDR1 is SQVTM and CDR2 ANQGSEA. CDR3 amino acids: CSAQAGDVNGQFF. CDR3 nucleotides: TGCAGCGCCCAAGCGGGGGATGTCAATGGGCAGTTCTTC.

The chain carries TRBV29-1 and TRBJ2-3; D might be TRBD2 (6 bases). V was clipped by 6 bases and J by 4 bases, with 11 bases between them. The CDR3 has 12 amino acids. Per germline, CDR1 SQVTM and CDR2 ANQGSEA. The CDR3 reads CSVKGGPDTQYF. CDR3 DNA: TGCAGCGTGAAGGGAGGCCCAGATACGCAGTATTTT.

The chain recombines TRBV5-5 with TRBJ2-4, with D hard to call. CDR3 length equals 15 residues. CDR1 is SGHKS, CDR2 YYEKEE, per germline (reference sequence). Trimming pared 4 bases from V and 0 bases from J, leaving 11 bases between. The CDR3 DNA is TGTGCCAGCAGCCAGTCCGATCTAGCCAAAAACATTCAGTACTTC. This translates into CASSQSDLAKNIQYF.

This chain joins TRBV5-1 and TRBJ2-2, with 9 nucleotides matching TRBD2. The V gene end was trimmed by 1 base and the J gene end by 4 bases; junction bases not matched to a gene: 5. CDR1 and CDR2 from the germline V gene are SGHRS and YFSETQ. The CDR3 totals 16 residues. The CDR3 spells CASSLKAGGGTGELFF. The CDR3, as DNA: TGCGCCAGCAGCTTGAAGGCGGGAGGGGGCACCGGGGAGCTGTTTTTT.

This clone was seen more than once but under ten times. The J gene is TRBJ1-4, the V gene TRBV7-2, with 8 positions matching TRBD1. The CDR3 is 14 residues long. Germline loops: CDR1 SGHTA, CDR2 FQGNSA. The V segment lost 8 bases and the J segment 8 bases; nucleotides outside the gene matches: 10. This CDR3 reads CASGSGGAGEKLFF. The CDR3 nucleotides are TGTGCCAGCGGTTCAGGGGGCGCGGGAGAAAAACTGTTTTTT.

The rearrangement uses TRBV28 and TRBJ1-4; D perhaps matches TRBD1 (5 bases). With 4 bases removed from V and 5 bases from J, the gap between germline ends came to 17 bases. Germline-derived CDR1 and CDR2 are MDHEN and SYDVKM. This CDR3 has 16 residues. This CDR3 is CASSSTSRGYNEKLFF. The CDR3 DNA reads as TGTGCCAGCAGTTCGACAAGCCGGGGGTACAATGAAAAACTGTTTTTT. Complete variable domain (other parts from reference TRBV28 and TRBJ1-4): DVKVTQSSRYLVKRTGEKVFLECVQDMDHENMFWYRQDPGLGLRLIYFSYDVKMKEKGDIPEGYSVSREKKERFSLILESASTNQTSMYLCASSSTSRGYNEKLFFGSGTQLSVL.

This clone occurred once. The rearrangement uses TRBV27 and TRBJ1-1; TRBD1 is a possible D gene (5 bases). Germline loops: CDR1 MNHEY, CDR2 SMNVEV (reference sequence). This CDR3 spans 13 amino acids. V gave up 5 bases and J gave up 7 bases, with 14 bases separating them. CDR3 sequence: CASSLRQNVEAFF. The CDR3 DNA sequence: TGTGCCAGCAGTCTCAGACAGAACGTTGAAGCTTTCTTT.